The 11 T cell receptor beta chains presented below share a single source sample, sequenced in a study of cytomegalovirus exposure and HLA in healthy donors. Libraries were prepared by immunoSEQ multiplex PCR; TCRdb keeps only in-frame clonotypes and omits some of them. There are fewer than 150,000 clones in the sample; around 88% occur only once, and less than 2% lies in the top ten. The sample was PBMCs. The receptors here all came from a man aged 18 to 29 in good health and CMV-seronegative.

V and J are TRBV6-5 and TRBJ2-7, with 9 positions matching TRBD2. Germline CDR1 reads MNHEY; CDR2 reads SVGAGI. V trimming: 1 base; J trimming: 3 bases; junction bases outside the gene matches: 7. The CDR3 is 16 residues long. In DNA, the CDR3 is TGTGCCAGCAGTTACTTTGCGGGGGGGGTAAACTACGAGCAGTACTTC. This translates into CASSYFAGGVNYEQYF.

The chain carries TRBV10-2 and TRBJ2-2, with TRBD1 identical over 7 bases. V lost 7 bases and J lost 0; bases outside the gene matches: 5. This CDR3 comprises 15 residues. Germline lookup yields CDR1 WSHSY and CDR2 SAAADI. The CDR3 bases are TGCGCCAGCATCACCGACAGGGCGAACACCGGGGAGCTGTTTTTT. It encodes CASITDRANTGELFF.

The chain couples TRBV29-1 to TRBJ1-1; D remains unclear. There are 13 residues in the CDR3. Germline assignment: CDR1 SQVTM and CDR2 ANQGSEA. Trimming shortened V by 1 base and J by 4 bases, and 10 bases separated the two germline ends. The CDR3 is CSVEGAEGTEAFF. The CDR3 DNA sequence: TGCAGCGTTGAAGGCGCCGAGGGCACTGAAGCTTTCTTT.

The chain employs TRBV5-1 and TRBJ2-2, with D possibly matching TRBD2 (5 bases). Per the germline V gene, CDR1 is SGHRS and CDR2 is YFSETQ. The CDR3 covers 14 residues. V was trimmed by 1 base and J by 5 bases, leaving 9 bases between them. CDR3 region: CASSLSLATGELFF. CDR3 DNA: TGCGCCAGCAGCTTGAGTCTAGCAACCGGGGAGCTGTTTTTT.

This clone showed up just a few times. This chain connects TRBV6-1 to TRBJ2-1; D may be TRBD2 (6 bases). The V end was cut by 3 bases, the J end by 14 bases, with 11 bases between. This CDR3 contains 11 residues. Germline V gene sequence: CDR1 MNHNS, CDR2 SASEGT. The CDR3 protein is CASSDGEAEFF. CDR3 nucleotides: TGTGCCAGCAGTGACGGGGAGGCGGAGTTCTTC.

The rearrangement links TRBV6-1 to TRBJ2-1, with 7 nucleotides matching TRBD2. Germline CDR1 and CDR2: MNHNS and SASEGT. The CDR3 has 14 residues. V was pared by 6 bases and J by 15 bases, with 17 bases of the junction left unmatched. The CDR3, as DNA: TGTGCCAGCAGCAAAGCGGGGATGCCGGAGGTTGGGTTCTTC. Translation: CASSKAGMPEVGFF.

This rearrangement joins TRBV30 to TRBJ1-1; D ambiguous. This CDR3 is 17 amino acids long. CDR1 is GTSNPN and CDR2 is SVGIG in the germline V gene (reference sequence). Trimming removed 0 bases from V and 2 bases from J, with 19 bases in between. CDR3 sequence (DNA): TGTGCCTGGAGTGTACTAAATATGAGGCGCCGAAACACTGAAGCTTTCTTT. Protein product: CAWSVLNMRRRNTEAFF.

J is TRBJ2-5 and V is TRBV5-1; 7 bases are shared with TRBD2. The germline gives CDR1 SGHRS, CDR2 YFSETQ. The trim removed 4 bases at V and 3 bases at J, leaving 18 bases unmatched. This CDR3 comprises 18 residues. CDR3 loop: CASSLGVGRVAGEETQYF. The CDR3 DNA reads TGCGCCAGCAGCCTTGGGGTTGGGAGGGTAGCAGGAGAAGAGACCCAGTACTTC. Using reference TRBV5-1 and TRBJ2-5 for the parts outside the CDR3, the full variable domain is KAGVTQTPRYLIKTRGQQVTLSCSPISGHRSVSWYQQTPGQGLQFLFEYFSETQRNKGNFPGRFSGRQFSNSRSEMNVSTLELGDSALYLCASSLGVGRVAGEETQYFGPGTRLLVL.

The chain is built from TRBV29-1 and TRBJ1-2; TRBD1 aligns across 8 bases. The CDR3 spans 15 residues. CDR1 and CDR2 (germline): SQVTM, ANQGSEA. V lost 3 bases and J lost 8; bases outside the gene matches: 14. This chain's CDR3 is CSVEGFDRGFWGYTF. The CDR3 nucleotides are TGCAGCGTTGAGGGGTTCGACAGGGGATTTTGGGGCTACACCTTC.

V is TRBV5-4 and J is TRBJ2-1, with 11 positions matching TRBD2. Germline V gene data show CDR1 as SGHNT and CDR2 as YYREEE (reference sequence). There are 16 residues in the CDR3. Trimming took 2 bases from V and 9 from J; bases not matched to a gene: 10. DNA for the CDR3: TGTGCCAGCAGCTTTCGCTTAGCGGGAGGGGTTGTTGAGCAGTTCTTC. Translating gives CASSFRLAGGVVEQFF.

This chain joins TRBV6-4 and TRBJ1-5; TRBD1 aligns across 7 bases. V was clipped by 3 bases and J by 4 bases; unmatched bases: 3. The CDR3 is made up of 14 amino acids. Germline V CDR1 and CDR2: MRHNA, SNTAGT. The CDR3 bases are TGTGCCAGCAGTGAGACAGGGAGGAATCAGCCCCAGCATTTT. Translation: CASSETGRNQPQHF.